Sequencing of this T cell receptor beta chain was carried out in a study of T cell clonotyping in hematopoietic cell transplantation. Here immunoSEQ multiplex PCR was the method, and the copy in TCRdb shows in-frame clones only, minus some. The sample contains roughly 9,900 clones, over 60% of which appear only once. Whole-study results and caveats: CD4 and CD8 repertoire contributions could not be separated without sorting.

J gave up 8 bases and V 7 bases, and 8 bases lay outside the gene matches. The CDR3 extends over 13 amino acids. Germline-derived CDR1 and CDR2 are MNHNY and SVGAGI (reference sequence). In its sample, this clone was seen once. Its specificity is unknown. The chain has TRBV6-6 and TRBJ2-4; 7 nucleotides line up with TRBD1. This sequence was found in a female patient in her fifties who had an allogeneic stem cell transplant from a related donor, so the T cells may come from the graft donor. Some clones in this sample may be carry-over from other donors' samples. This material consisted of peripheral blood mononuclear cells, taken 180 days after allogeneic stem cell transplant. The CDR3 DNA is TGTGCCAGCACTAGACAGGGAAGTCACATTCAGTACTTC. Protein sequence: CASTRQGSHIQYF.